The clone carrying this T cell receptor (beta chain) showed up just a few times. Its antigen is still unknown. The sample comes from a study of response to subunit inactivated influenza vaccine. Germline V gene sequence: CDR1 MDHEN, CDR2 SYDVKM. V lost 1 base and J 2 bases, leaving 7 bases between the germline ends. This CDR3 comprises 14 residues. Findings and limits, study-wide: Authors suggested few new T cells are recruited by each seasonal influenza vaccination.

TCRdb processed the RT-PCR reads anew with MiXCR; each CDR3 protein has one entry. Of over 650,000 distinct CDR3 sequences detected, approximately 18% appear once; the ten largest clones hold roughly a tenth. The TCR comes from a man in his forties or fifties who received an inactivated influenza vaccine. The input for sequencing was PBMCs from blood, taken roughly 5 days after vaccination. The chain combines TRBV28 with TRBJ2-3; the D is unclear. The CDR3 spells CASSLSLDTDTQYF. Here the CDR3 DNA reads TGTGCCAGCAGTTTATCCTTGGACACAGATACGCAGTATTTT.